The 15 T cell receptor beta chains below come from one sample, sequenced in a study of coeliac disease. Generated by immunoSEQ multiplex PCR, the TCRdb table keeps only in-frame clones and is missing some. The sample shows about 4,700 clones, about 65% of them seen only once. The sequenced sample was lamina propria lymphocytes from the gut. These receptor sequences come from a woman in her 70s with celiac disease.

This rearrangement joins TRBV6-6 to TRBJ2-3; D is unresolved. The CDR3 extends over 14 amino acids. V was pared by 5 bases and J by 5 bases, with 14 bases between. Looked up from germline, CDR1 is MNHNY and CDR2 is SVGAGI (reference sequence). The CDR3 DNA reads as TGTGCCAGCAGTCTAAATCCGAACGAAGATACGCAGTATTTT. This codes for CASSLNPNEDTQYF.

This CDR3 reads CASSQQGGEQYF. CDR3 in DNA: TGTGCCAGCAGCCAACAGGGGGGCGAGCAGTACTTC. V gene TRBV7-9 combines with J gene TRBJ2-7; TRBD1 matches at 8 bases. Germline CDR1 and CDR2: SEHNR and FQNEAQ (reference sequence). The CDR3 has 12 residues. The J segment lost 6 bases and the V segment lost 5 bases, leaving 3 bases of the junction unmatched.

The chain employs TRBV5-6 and TRBJ1-2; 8 positions match TRBD1. This CDR3 has 14 residues. CDR1 and CDR2 (germline): SGHDT, YYEEEE. The ends lost 4 bases at V and 5 bases at J; junction bases unmatched: 7. The DNA for the CDR3 is TGTGCCAGCAGCCCTGGGACAGGTACTTATGGCTACACCTTC. Encoded protein: CASSPGTGTYGYTF.

Only one count was recorded for this clone. The J gene is TRBJ1-2, the V gene TRBV9; no firm D call. Germline CDR1 SGDLS, CDR2 YYNGEE. The CDR3 has 11 amino acids. The ends were cut back, 6 bases at V and 4 bases at J, with 7 bases in the middle. The CDR3 protein is CASMSIYGYTF. In nucleotides, the CDR3 is TGTGCCAGCATGTCTATCTATGGCTACACCTTC.

This clone was picked up a small number of times. The chain couples TRBV30 to TRBJ1-1; possible D gene TRBD1, 5 bases. The CDR3 consists of 13 residues. The V end was cut by 3 bases, the J end by 7 bases, with 15 bases between. The germline gives CDR1 GTSNPN, CDR2 SVGIG (reference sequence). Written as DNA, the CDR3 is TGTGCCTGGAGCCCACTAATCCAGGGTGAAGCTTTCTTT. This gives the protein CAWSPLIQGEAFF.

This chain joins TRBV6-1 and TRBJ1-2, with D possibly matching TRBD1 (5 bases). The CDR3 covers 13 residues. Germline-derived CDR1 and CDR2 are MNHNS and SASEGT. Trimming left V 0 bases short and J 5 bases short, with 7 bases between. This CDR3 reads CASSEAPGYGYTF. The CDR3 DNA sequence: TGTGCCAGCAGTGAAGCTCCAGGGTATGGCTACACCTTC.

CDR3: CASALGGDQNIQYF. The DNA for the CDR3 is TGTGCTAGTGCCTTGGGGGGGGATCAAAACATTCAGTACTTC. J is TRBJ2-4 and V is TRBV12-5, with TRBD2 identical over 7 bases. The germline V gene has CDR1 LGHNT and CDR2 FRNRAP. The J segment lost 5 bases and the V segment lost 7 bases, leaving 8 bases of the junction unmatched. This CDR3 is built from 14 residues.

CDR3 in DNA: TGTGCCAGCAATGCGATAAACACTGAAGCTTTCTTT. Residues: CASNAINTEAFF. The chain uses TRBV21-1 and TRBJ1-1. TRBV21-1 is a recognized pseudogene. The CDR3 length is 12 residues.

In its sample, this clone is large. The chain joins TRBV4-3 to TRBJ2-7, with D unresolved. The ends were cut back, 2 bases at V and 2 bases at J, with 7 bases in the middle. The CDR3 spans 13 residues. Per the germline V gene, CDR1 is LGHNA and CDR2 is YSLEER. The DNA for the CDR3 is TGCGCCAGCAGCCAACCGGTAGCCTACGAGCAGTACTTC. It translates to CASSQPVAYEQYF.

This clone was seen a handful of times. The rearrangement links TRBV13 to TRBJ2-1, with 12 bases aligning to TRBD2. V shed 4 bases, J shed 5 bases, and the junction held 9 bases outside the gene matches. This CDR3 spans 17 amino acids. The germline V gene has CDR1 PRHDT and CDR2 FYEKMQ (reference sequence). CDR3 sequence: CASSSPTSGGTNNEQFF. As DNA, the CDR3 is TGTGCCAGCAGCTCACCGACTAGCGGGGGTACGAACAATGAGCAGTTCTTC.

J is TRBJ2-7 and V is TRBV23-1, with D maybe TRBD1 (6 bases). TRBV23-1 falls under the ORF class, with uncertain function. V lost 2 bases and J 7 bases, leaving 21 bases between the germline ends. The CDR3 spans 16 residues. CDR3 DNA sequence: TGCGCCAGCAGTCAACGGGACGGGACAAGGGAGAAGGAGCAGTACTTC. This translates into CASSQRDGTREKEQYF.

This chain joins TRBV28 and TRBJ1-4; 9 nucleotides line up with TRBD1. This CDR3 is built from 16 residues. CDR1 and CDR2 (germline): MDHEN, SYDVKM. V shed 5 bases and J 6 bases; nucleotides not matched to a gene: 10. The CDR3 nucleotides are TGTGCCAGCAGTGCGACAGGGGGTGTAAGTGATGAAAAACTGTTTTTT. Translation: CASSATGGVSDEKLFF.

This clone was detected a few times. V usage is TRBV27 and J usage is TRBJ2-3, with D maybe TRBD2 (5 bases). The CDR3 loop spans 12 amino acids. V was cut by 7 bases and J by 6 bases, with 11 bases left in between. The germline gives CDR1 MNHEY, CDR2 SMNVEV (reference sequence). CDR3 sequence (DNA): TGTGCCAGCAATGCAGGCGGGGATACGCAGTATTTT. Its translation: CASNAGGDTQYF.

This clone was seen only a few times. The chain carries TRBV11-2 and TRBJ1-1; TRBD1 is a possible D gene (5 bases). The length of the CDR3 is 13 residues. Germline-derived CDR1 and CDR2 are SGHAT and FQNNGV. V was shortened by 5 bases and J by 1 base, with 8 bases between the two germline ends. The CDR3, as DNA: TGTGCCAGCAGCCCCGGGGGGAACACTGAAGCTTTCTTT. Amino acid sequence: CASSPGGNTEAFF.

CDR3 amino acids: CASSLYRETGELFF. The CDR3 DNA reads as TGTGCCAGCAGCCTCTACAGGGAAACCGGGGAGCTGTTTTTT. The J gene is TRBJ2-2, the V gene TRBV6-4; TRBD1 might be the D (6 bases). CDR1 and CDR2 from the germline V gene are MRHNA and SNTAGT. The V end lost 6 bases, the J end lost 5 bases, and 13 bases lay between the germline ends. CDR3 length equals 14 residues.